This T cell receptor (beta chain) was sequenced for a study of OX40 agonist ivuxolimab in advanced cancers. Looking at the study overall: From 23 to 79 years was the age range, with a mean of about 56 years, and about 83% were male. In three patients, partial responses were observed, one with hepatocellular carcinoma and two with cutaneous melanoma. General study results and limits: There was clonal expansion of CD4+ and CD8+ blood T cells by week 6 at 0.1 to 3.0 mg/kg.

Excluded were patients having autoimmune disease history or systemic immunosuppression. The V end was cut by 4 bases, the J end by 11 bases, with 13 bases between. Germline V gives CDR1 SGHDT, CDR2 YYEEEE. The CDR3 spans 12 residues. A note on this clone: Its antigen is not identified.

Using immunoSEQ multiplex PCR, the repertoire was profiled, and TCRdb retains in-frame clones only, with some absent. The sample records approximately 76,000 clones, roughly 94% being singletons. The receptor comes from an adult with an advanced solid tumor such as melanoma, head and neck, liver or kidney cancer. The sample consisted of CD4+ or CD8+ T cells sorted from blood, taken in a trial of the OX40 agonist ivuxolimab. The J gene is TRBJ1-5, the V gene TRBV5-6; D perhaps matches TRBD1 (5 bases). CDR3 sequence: CASSAGGLTQHF. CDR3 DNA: TGTGCCAGCAGCGCCGGGGGGTTGACCCAGCATTTT.